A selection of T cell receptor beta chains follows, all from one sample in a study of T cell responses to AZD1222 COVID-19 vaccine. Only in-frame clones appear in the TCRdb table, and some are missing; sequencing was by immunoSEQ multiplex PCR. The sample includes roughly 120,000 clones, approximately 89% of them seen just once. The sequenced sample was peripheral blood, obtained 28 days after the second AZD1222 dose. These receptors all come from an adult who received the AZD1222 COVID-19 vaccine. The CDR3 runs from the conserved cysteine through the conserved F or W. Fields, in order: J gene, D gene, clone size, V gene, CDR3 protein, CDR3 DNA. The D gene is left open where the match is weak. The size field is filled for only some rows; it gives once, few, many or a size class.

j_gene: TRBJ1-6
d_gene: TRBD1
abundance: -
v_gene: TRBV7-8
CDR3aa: CASSLGRWQGALTGNSPLHF
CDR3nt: TGTGCCAGCAGCTTAGGTCGGTGGCAGGGGGCGCTTACTGGTAATTCACCCCTCCACTTT

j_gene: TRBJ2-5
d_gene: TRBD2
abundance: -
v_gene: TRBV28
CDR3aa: CASSSPVAGGQETQYF
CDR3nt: TGTGCCAGCAGTTCGCCGGTAGCGGGGGGGCAAGAGACCCAGTACTTC

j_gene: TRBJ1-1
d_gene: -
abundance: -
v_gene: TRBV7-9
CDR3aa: CASSLESGRQGTEAFF
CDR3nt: TGTGCCAGCAGCTTAGAATCGGGTCGCCAGGGAACTGAAGCTTTCTTT

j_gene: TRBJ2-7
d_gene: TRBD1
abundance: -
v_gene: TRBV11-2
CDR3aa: CASSFMPGQGVHEQYF
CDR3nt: TGTGCCAGCAGCTTCATGCCGGGACAGGGGGTTCACGAGCAGTACTTC

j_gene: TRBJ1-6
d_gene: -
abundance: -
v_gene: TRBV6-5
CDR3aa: CASRNPGQRPLHF
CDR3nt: TGTGCCAGCAGGAACCCGGGACAAAGGCCCCTCCACTTT

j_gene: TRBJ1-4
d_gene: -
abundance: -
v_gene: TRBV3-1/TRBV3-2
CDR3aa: CASSHRGSGEKLFF
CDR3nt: TGTGCCAGCAGCCATCGGGGTTCAGGTGAAAAACTGTTTTTT

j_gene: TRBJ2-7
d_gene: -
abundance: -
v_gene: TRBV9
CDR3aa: CASSEAGRGWQGSYEQYF
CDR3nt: TGTGCCAGCAGCGAGGCGGGGCGAGGGTGGCAGGGGTCCTACGAGCAGTACTTC

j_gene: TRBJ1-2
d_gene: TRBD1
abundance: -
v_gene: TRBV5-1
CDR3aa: CASSTTDRGNYGYTF
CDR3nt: TGCGCCAGCAGCACCACGGACAGGGGGAACTATGGCTACACCTTC

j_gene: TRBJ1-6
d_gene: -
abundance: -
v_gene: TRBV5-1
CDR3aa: CASSVTGDPPLHF
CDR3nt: TGCGCCAGCAGCGTGACGGGCGATCCACCCCTCCACTTT

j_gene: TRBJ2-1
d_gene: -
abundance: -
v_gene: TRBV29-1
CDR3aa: CSVDQGGYNEQFF
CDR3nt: TGCAGCGTTGACCAGGGGGGGTACAATGAGCAGTTCTTC

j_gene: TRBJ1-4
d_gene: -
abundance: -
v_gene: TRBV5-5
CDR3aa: CASSLVGQGDEKLFF
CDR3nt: TGTGCCAGCAGCTTGGTAGGGCAGGGAGATGAAAAACTGTTTTTT

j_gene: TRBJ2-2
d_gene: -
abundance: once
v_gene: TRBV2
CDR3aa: CASRKGRANTGELFF
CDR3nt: TGTGCCAGCAGAAAGGGCCGAGCGAACACCGGGGAGCTGTTTTTT

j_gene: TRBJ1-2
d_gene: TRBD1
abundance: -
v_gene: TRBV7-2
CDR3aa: CASSLASQGGGCSF
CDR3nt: TGTGCCAGCAGCTTAGCCTCCCAGGGGGGGGGCTGCTCCTTC

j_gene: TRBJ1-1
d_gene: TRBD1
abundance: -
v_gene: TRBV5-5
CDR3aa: CASSRTGGGSVNTEAFF
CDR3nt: TGTGCCAGCAGCCGGACAGGGGGCGGGAGTGTGAACACTGAAGCTTTCTTT

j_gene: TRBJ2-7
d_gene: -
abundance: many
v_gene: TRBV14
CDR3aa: CASSQELGSYEQYF
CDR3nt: TGTGCCAGCAGCCAAGAGTTGGGGTCATACGAGCAGTACTTC

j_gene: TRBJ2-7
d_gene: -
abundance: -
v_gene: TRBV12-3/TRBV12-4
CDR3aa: CASSFGDYEQYF
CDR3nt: TGTGCCAGCAGCTTCGGAGATTACGAGCAGTACTTC

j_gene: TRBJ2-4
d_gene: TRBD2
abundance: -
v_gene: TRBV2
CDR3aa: CASSRGVLAKNIQYF
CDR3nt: TGTGCCAGCAGCCGGGGGGTACTAGCCAAAAACATTCAGTACTTC

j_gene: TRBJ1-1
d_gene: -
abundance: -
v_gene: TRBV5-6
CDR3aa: CASSLSSGGLGFMNTEAFF
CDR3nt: TGTGCCAGCAGCTTGTCATCTGGGGGGCTGGGGTTCATGAACACTGAAGCTTTCTTT

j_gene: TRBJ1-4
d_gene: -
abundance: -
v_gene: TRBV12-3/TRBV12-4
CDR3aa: CASSSGAVGKLFF
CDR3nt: TGTGCCAGCAGTTCCGGGGCGGTGGGAAAACTGTTTTTT

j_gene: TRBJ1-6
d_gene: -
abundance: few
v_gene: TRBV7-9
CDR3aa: CASSLDVLGESPLHF
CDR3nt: TGTGCCAGCAGCTTAGATGTCTTGGGAGAATCACCCCTCCACTTT

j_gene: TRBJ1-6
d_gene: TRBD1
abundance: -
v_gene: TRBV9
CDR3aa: CASSVEDRGGSPLHF
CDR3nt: TGTGCCAGCAGCGTAGAGGACAGGGGCGGTTCACCCCTCCACTTT

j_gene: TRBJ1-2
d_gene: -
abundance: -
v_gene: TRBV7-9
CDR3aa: CASSSATGNYGYTF
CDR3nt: TGTGCCAGCAGCAGCGCCACGGGGAACTATGGCTACACCTTC

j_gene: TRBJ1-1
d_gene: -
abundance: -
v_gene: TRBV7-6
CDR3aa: CASSVGSDDMNTEAFF
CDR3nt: TGTGCCAGCAGCGTGGGGTCAGACGACATGAACACTGAAGCTTTCTTT

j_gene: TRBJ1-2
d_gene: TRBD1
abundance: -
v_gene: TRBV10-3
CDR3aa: CAISESKGQGADGYTF
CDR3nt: TGTGCCATCAGTGAGTCAAAAGGACAGGGGGCAGATGGCTACACCTTC

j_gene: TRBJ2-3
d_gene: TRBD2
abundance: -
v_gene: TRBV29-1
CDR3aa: CSVEGGASGGYVDTQYF
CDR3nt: TGCAGCGTTGAAGGTGGAGCTAGCGGGGGGTATGTAGATACGCAGTATTTT

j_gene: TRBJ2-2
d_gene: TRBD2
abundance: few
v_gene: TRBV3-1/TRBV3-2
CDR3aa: CASSHQAGGNTGELFF
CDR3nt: TGTGCCAGCAGCCATCAAGCGGGGGGTAACACCGGGGAGCTGTTTTTT

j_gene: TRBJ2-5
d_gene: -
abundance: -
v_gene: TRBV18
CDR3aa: CASSPGEWETQYF
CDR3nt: TGTGCCAGCTCACCGGGAGAATGGGAGACCCAGTACTTC

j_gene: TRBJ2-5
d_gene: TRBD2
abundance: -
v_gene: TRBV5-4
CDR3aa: CASSLTAGAGETQYF
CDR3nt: TGTGCCAGCAGCTTGACAGCGGGGGCGGGGGAGACCCAGTACTTC

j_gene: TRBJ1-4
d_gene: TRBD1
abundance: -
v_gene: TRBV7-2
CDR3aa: CASSGPGQGANNEKLFF
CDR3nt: TGTGCCAGCAGCGGACCGGGACAGGGGGCGAATAATGAAAAACTGTTTTTT

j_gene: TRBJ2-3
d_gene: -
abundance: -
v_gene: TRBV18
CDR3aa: CASSPSTDTQYF
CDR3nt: TGTGCCAGCTCACCATCCACAGATACGCAGTATTTT

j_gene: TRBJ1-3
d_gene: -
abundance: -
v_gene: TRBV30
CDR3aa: CALIRGGKQGNTIYF
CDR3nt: TGTGCTCTGATTAGGGGTGGCAAGCAGGGAAACACCATATATTTT

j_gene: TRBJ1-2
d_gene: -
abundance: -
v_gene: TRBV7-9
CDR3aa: CASSLGPGGNYGYTF
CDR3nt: TGTGCCAGCAGCTTAGGACCAGGAGGGAACTATGGCTACACCTTC

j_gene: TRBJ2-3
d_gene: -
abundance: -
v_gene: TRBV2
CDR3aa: CASTVDRSDTQYF
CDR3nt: TGTGCCAGCACGGTCGACAGGTCGGATACGCAGTATTTT

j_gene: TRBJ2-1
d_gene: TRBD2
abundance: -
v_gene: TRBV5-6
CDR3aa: CASSPGGIKNNEQFF
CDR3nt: TGTGCCAGCAGCCCGGGGGGAATAAAGAACAATGAGCAGTTCTTC

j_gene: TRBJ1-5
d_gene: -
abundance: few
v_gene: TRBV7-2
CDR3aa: CASSRQANQPQHF
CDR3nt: TGTGCCAGCAGCAGACAGGCTAATCAGCCCCAGCATTTT

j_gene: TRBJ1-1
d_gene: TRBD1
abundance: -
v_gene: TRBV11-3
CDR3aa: CASSPGTENTEAFF
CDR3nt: TGTGCCAGCAGCCCAGGGACAGAGAACACTGAAGCTTTCTTT

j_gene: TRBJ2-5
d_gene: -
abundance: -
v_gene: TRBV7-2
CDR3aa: CASTPYQGNFETQYF
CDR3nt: TGTGCCAGCACCCCCTATCAGGGGAATTTTGAGACCCAGTACTTC

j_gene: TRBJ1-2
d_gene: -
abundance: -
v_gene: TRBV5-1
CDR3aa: CASSRGEETYGYTF
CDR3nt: TGCGCCAGCAGTCGGGGGGAAGAGACATATGGCTACACCTTC

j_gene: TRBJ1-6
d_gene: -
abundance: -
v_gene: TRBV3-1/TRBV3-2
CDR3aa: CASSQVRDLRESYNSPLHF
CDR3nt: TGTGCCAGCAGCCAAGTGAGGGACCTCAGGGAATCCTATAATTCACCCCTCCACTTT

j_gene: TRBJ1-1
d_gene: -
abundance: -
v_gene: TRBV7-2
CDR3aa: CASSLHGTYPEAFF
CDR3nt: TGTGCCAGCAGCTTACACGGGACATACCCAGAAGCTTTCTTT

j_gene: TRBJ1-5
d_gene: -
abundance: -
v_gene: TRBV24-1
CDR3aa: CATSDFLLGRLSNQPQHF
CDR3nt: TGTGCCACCAGTGATTTTCTTTTGGGGAGGCTTAGCAATCAGCCCCAGCATTTT

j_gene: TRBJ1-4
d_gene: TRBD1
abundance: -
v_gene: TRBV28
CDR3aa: CASRYDRGREKLFF
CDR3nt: TGTGCCAGCAGATACGACAGGGGGCGTGAAAAACTGTTTTTT

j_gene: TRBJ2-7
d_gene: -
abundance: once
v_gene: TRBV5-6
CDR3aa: CASSSTLSPQPTYEQYF
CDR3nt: TGTGCCAGCAGCTCCACATTATCCCCCCAGCCAACCTACGAGCAGTACTTC

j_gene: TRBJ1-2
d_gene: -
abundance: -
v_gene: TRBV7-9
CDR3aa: CASSLGAIYGYTF
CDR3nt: TGTGCCAGCAGCTTAGGCGCGATCTACGGCTACACCTTC

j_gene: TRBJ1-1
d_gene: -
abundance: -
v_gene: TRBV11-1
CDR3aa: CASSLGHGGTEAFF
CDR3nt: TGTGCCAGCAGCTTAGGCCATGGCGGTACTGAAGCTTTCTTT

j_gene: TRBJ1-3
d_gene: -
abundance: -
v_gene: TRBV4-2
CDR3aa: CASGLPGSSGNTIYF
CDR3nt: TGTGCCAGCGGGCTACCCGGTAGCTCTGGAAACACCATATATTTT

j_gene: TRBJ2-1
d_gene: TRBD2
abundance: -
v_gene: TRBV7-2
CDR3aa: CASSLPRTSGGAYNEQFF
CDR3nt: TGTGCCAGCAGCTTACCCCGGACTAGCGGGGGGGCCTACAATGAGCAGTTCTTC

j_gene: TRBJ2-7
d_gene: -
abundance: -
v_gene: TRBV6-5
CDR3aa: CASTYRGLLYEQYF
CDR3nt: TGTGCCAGCACTTACAGGGGACTCCTCTACGAGCAGTACTTC

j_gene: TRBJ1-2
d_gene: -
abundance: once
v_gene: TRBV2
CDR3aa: CASSVSRLEGYTF
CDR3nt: TGTGCCAGCAGCGTCAGCAGGCTCGAAGGCTACACCTTC

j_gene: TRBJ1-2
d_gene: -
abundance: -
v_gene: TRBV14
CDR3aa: CASSQEIRIRWGYTF
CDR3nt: TGTGCCAGCAGCCAAGAGATCAGGATCAGATGGGGCTACACCTTC

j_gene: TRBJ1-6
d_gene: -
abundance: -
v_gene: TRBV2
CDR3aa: CASTPSDSRDSPLHF
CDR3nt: TGTGCCAGCACCCCTTCAGACAGTAGGGATTCACCCCTCCACTTT

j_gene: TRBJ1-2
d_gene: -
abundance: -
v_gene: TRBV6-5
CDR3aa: CASSTQGSGYTF
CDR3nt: TGTGCCAGCAGTACTCAGGGGAGTGGCTACACCTTC

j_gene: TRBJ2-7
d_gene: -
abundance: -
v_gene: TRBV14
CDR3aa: CASSQNGGVSEQYF
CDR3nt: TGTGCCAGCAGCCAAAACGGCGGGGTTAGCGAGCAGTACTTC

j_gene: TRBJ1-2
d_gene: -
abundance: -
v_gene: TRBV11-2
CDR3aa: CASSADTPEYGYTF
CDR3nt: TGTGCCAGCAGCGCAGACACCCCGGAGTATGGCTACACCTTC